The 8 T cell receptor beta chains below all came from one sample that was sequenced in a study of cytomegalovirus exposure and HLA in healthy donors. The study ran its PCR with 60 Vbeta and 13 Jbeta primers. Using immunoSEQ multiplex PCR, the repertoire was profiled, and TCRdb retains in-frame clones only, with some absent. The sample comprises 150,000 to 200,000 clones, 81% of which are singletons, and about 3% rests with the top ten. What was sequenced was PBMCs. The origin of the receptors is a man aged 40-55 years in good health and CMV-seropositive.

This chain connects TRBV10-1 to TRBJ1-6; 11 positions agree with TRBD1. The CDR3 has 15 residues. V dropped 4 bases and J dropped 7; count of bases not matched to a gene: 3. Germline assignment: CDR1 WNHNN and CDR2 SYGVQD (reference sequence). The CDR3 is CASSVDRGRNSPLHF. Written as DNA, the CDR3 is TGCGCCAGCAGTGTGGACAGGGGGCGGAATTCACCCCTCCACTTT.

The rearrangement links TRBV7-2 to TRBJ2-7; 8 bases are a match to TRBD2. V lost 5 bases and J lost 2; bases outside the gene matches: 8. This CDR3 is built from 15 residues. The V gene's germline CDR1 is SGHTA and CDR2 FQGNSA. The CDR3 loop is CASSQAGGGAYEQYF. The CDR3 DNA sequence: TGTGCCAGCAGCCAGGCGGGAGGAGGGGCCTACGAGCAGTACTTC.

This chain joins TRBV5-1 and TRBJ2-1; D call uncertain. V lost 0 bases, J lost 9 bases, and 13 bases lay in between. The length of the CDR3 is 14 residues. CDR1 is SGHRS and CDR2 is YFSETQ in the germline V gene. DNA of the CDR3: TGCGCCAGCAGCTTGGGGATAGTTGGCGGTGAGCAGTTCTTC. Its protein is CASSLGIVGGEQFF.

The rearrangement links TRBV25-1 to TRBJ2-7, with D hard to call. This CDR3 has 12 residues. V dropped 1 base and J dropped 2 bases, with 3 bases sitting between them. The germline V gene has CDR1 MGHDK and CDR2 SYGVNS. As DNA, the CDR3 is TGTGCCAGCAGTGAATCCGCCTACGAGCAGTACTTC. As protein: CASSESAYEQYF.

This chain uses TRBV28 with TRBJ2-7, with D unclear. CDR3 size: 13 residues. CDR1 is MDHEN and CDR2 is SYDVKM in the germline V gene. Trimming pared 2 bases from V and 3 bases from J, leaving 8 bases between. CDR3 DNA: TGTGCCAGCAGTTTAGGCACGTACTACGAGCAGTACTTC. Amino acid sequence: CASSLGTYYEQYF.

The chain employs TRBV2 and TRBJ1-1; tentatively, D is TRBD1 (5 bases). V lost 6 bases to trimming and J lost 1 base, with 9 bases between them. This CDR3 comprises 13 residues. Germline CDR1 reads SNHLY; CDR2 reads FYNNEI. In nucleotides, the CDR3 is TGTGCCAGCAGAGGCCAGGGGAACACTGAAGCTTTCTTT. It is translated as CASRGQGNTEAFF. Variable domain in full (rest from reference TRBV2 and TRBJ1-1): EPEVTQTPSHQVTQMGQEVILRCVPISNHLYFYWYRQILGQKVEFLVSFYNNEISEKSEIFDDQFSVERPDGSNFTLKIRSTKLEDSAMYFCASRGQGNTEAFFGQGTRLTVV.

CDR3 residues: CASSQVPTSGRRWGTDTQYF. The CDR3 DNA follows: TGTGCCAGCAGCCAAGTCCCGACTAGCGGGAGGAGGTGGGGCACAGATACGCAGTATTTT. This chain uses TRBV4-2 with TRBJ2-3; the match to TRBD2 covers 13 bases. V lost 1 base, J lost 1 base, and 11 bases stayed unmatched. Germline CDR1 and CDR2: LGHNA and YNFKEQ. This CDR3 is built from 20 residues.

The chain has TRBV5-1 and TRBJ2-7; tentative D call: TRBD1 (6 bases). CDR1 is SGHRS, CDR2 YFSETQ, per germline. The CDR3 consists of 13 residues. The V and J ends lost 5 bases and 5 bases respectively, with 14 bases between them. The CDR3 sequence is CASRATGTHEQYF. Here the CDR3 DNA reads TGCGCCAGCAGAGCAACAGGGACCCACGAGCAGTACTTC. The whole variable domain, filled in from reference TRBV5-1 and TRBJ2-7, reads KAGVTQTPRYLIKTRGQQVTLSCSPISGHRSVSWYQQTPGQGLQFLFEYFSETQRNKGNFPGRFSGRQFSNSRSEMNVSTLELGDSALYLCASRATGTHEQYFGPGTRLTVT.